The source of this TCR beta chain is a study of T cell responses to AZD1222 COVID-19 vaccine (dated by TCRdb to 2020 to 2023). The study in broad terms: AZD1222 recipients given second doses at about 4 weeks or at about 12 weeks were pooled, since spike-specific TCR depth and breadth were not found to differ between the two schedules. TCR sequencing covered 233 trial participants: 207 given two doses of AZD1222 and 26 given two doses of MenACWY control vaccine. Enrollment into the trials was organized by age into subgroups of 18-55, 56-69 and 70-plus years, and those subgroups contained around 150, 28 and 57 TCR-sequenced participants, respectively. The study at large found these results: A significant rise in spike-specific TCR breadth and depth was observed after two AZD1222 doses relative to day 0 and relative to MenACWY recipients. Reportedly, almost half of the unique spike-specific TCRs recognized epitopes lying outside the regions that are mutated in the B.1.351 and B.1.1.7 variants. Because no day 14 peak-response samples were available, repertoires were characterized only after the peak T cell response. The 56-69-year group was small, and its depth increase did not reach significance, likely because of low power. Vaccine-associated CD4 TCRs spanned the whole spike protein, with dominant responses in regions 160-218 and 743-854. Conclusions about previously exposed vaccinees were limited because only a handful of AZD1222 recipients were SARS-CoV-2 seropositive at baseline. Participants were mostly white British, with more females than males. The authors suggested clonal diversity may have been underestimated.

The CDR3 regions of human TCRbeta chains were analyzed by immunosequencing. Per the source publication's procedure: Repertoire TCRs were checked for matches against a reference library of SARS-CoV-2-specific TCRs that had been generated using the MIRA antigen-specificity platform. Breadth meant the fraction of unique TCRs that were SARS-CoV-2-associated, whereas depth meant the fraction of total T cells that were SARS-CoV-2-associated. Each spike-specific TCR was assigned to its reactive spike region and to a CD4 or CD8 class using the MIRA data. Log10-transformed breadth and depth values were compared by one-way ANOVA with Sidak's multiple comparisons tests. TCRdb retrieved this table from immuneACCESS and kept in-frame rearrangements only. Not all clones are present; in checked studies, unresolved V genes account for under half, and no reason is known for the remainder. The DNA gave D and trimming, while V, J and clone size come from that table. The table for this sample lists 98,000 or so clones; about 93% of them were counted only once. The ten largest account for 5% of the sample.

Per the publication, the time point label means: baseline before first vaccination. Vaccinee samples were obtained from the UK trials COV001 and COV002, which included a single-blind randomized controlled phase 2/3 trial of AZD1222 (ChAdOx1 nCoV-19) in healthy adults. For TCRbeta chain sequencing, PBMC samples were collected from trial participants at day 0 and at day 28 after the second dose. A distance of 7 bases separates the germline ends of V and J, which lose 1 base and 1 base respectively. The germline V gene (reference sequence) provides CDR1 LNHNV and CDR2 YYDKDF. There are 14 amino acids in the CDR3, from cysteine to phenylalanine inclusive. Only the CDR3 part of the read is kept: 42 bases, read in frame from the first base. About this clone: Its antigen is not yet known. No much larger clone is present one base from it, and per-base qualities are unavailable.

The sequence links TRBV15 to TRBJ1-1; the D gene identity is not certain. Sequenced here: peripheral blood, sampled on day 0 of AZD1222 vaccination. The TCR was taken from an adult in good health. The CDR3 is CATSRASGNTEAFF. The nucleotide sequence is given as TGTGCCACCAGCAGAGCGTCAGGGAACACTGAAGCTTTCTTT.